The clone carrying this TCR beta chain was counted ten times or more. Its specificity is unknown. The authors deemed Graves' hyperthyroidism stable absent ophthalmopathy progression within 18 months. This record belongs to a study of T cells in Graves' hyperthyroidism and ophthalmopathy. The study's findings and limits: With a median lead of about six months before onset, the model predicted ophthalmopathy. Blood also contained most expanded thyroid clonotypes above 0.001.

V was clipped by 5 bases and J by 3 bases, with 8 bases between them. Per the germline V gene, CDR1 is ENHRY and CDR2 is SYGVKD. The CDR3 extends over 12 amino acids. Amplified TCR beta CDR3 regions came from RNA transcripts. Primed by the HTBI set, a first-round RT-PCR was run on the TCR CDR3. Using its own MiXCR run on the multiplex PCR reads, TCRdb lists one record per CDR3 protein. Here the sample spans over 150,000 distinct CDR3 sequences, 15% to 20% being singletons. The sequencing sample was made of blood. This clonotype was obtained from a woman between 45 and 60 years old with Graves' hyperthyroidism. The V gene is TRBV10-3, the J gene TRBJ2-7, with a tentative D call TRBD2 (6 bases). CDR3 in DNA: TGTGCCATCAGTTTGGAGGGCTACGAGCAGTACTTC. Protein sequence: CAISLEGYEQYF.